One and the same sample provided the 26 T cell receptor beta chains below, sequenced in a study of blood T cells in healthy people across ages. Sample-barcoded 5' priming and a J-beta primer mix drove a second PCR of about 6 to 12 cycles. TCRdb used MiXCR to reprocess the 5' RACE reads, holding one entry per CDR3 protein. Counted here are 1,800,000 or so distinct CDR3 sequences, about 39% occurring once; the ten biggest clones make up 23%. The material sequenced was blood. Receptors originate from a human donor in good health.

The V and J genes are TRBV6-1 and TRBJ2-3; tentative D call: TRBD2 (5 bases). This CDR3 comprises 12 residues. V was clipped by 7 bases and J by 8 bases, with 13 bases between them. Germline CDR1 is MNHNS and CDR2 is SASEGT. CDR3 residues: CASTIFEGTQYF. In DNA, the CDR3 is TGTGCCAGCACGATTTTCGAGGGTACGCAGTATTTT.

This clonotype was picked up a small number of times. The rearrangement links TRBV7-8 to TRBJ2-5; 7 bases map to TRBD1. The CDR3 has 16 residues. V dropped 5 bases and J dropped 0; count of bases not matched to a gene: 9. CDR1 is SGHVS and CDR2 is FQNEAQ in the germline V gene. In DNA form, the CDR3 reads TGTGCCAGCAGCATCGGGACAGAGATGTACCAAGAGACCCAGTACTTC. Translating gives CASSIGTEMYQETQYF. The variable domain in full, with the rest retrieved from reference TRBV7-8 and TRBJ2-5, is GAGVSQSPRYKVAKRGQDVALRCDPISGHVSLFWYQQALGQGPEFLTYFQNEAQLDKSGLPSDRFFAERPEGSVSTLKIQRTQQEDSAVYLCASSIGTEMYQETQYFGPGTRLLVL.

Points on this clonotype: Since no conserved phenylalanine or tryptophan closes the CDR3, a read error is the likely cause. The rearrangement joins TRBV5-1 to TRBJ1-2, with D unclear. CDR1 is SGHRS, CDR2 YFSETQ, per germline. This CDR3 spans 12 amino acids. V was pared by 0 bases and J by 6 bases, with 6 bases between. CDR3 in DNA: TGCGCCAGCAGCTTGGGAACAGATGGCTACACCTCC. It is translated as CASSLGTDGYTS.

This clonotype was seen only a few times. The chain links TRBV7-9 to TRBJ1-2; the D gene is possibly TRBD1 (6 bases). This CDR3 region has 14 residues. V was trimmed by 8 bases and J by 7 bases, leaving 20 bases between them. Per the germline V gene, CDR1 is SEHNR and CDR2 is FQNEAQ (reference sequence). The CDR3 nucleotides are TGTGCCAGCGGATCCTCTTGGGGGGCGCTTGGCTACACCTTC. Its translation: CASGSSWGALGYTF.

The sample holds a few counts of this clonotype. In DNA, the CDR3 is TGTGCCAGCAGTTTCGCGGGGGTGAGCTCTGGGGCCAACGTCCTGACTTTC. Protein: CASSFAGVSSGANVLTF. The genes are TRBV12-3 or TRBV12-4 and TRBJ2-6; 7 nucleotides align to TRBD2. After removal of 3 bases from V and 0 bases from J, the junction contained 5 bases not matched to a gene. The CDR3 sequence is 17 residues long.

The rearrangement uses TRBV4-2 and TRBJ2-7; D remains ambiguous. CDR1 and CDR2 from the germline V gene are LGHNA and YNFKEQ. The CDR3 length is 16 residues. V was shortened by 0 bases and J by 3 bases, with 15 bases between the two germline ends. CDR3 nucleotides: TGTGCCAGCAGCCAAGATTTTGCCAACGTGGTCTACGAGCAGTACTTC. The encoded protein is CASSQDFANVVYEQYF.

The table lists this clonotype with a few counts. The rearrangement uses TRBV13 and TRBJ1-1; D not resolved. The CDR3 runs 15 residues. Between the trimmed V and J ends, which lost 1 base and 0 bases, there was a span of 9 bases. Germline V gene data show CDR1 as PRHDT and CDR2 as FYEKMQ (reference sequence). The CDR3 spells CASSLDESLNTEAFF. The CDR3 DNA reads as TGTGCCAGCAGCTTAGATGAGTCCCTGAACACTGAAGCTTTCTTT.

This rearrangement joins TRBV29-1 to TRBJ1-1, with D unresolved. The V end was cut by 7 bases, the J end by 0 bases, with 6 bases between. Germline lookup yields CDR1 SQVTM and CDR2 ANQGSEA. The CDR3 is made up of 11 amino acids. In DNA, the CDR3 is TGCAGCGCTGGGATGAACACTGAAGCTTTCTTT. Translated, it gives CSAGMNTEAFF.

This clonotype was observed a handful of times. V is TRBV6-2 or TRBV6-3 and J is TRBJ1-6; D gene ambiguous. Germline V gives CDR1 MNHEY, CDR2 SVGEGT. This CDR3 region has 12 residues. V was trimmed by 7 bases and J by 7 bases, leaving 8 bases between them. The CDR3 region is CASNLQNSPLHF. CDR3 sequence (DNA): TGTGCCAGCAACCTCCAGAATTCACCCCTCCACTTT.

This rearrangement joins TRBV24-1 to TRBJ2-7; 7 positions match TRBD1. The CDR3 is 15 amino acids. The germline V gene encodes CDR1 KGHDR and CDR2 SFDVKD. After removal of 3 bases from V and 6 bases from J, the junction contained 10 bases not matched to a gene. CDR3 residues: CATSDPNTQGREQYF. For the CDR3, the DNA is TGTGCCACCAGTGATCCCAACACACAGGGGCGCGAGCAGTACTTC.

The CDR3 region is CASSPATVGALYF. For the CDR3, the DNA is TGTGCCAGCAGCCCAGCGACAGTGGGGGCTCTGTACTTC. The V call is TRBV9, the J call TRBJ2-4; maybe TRBD1 (6 bases). Germline V gene sequence: CDR1 SGDLS, CDR2 YYNGEE. Between the trimmed V and J ends, which lost 4 bases and 15 bases, there was a span of 20 bases. The CDR3 sequence is 13 residues long.

The V gene is TRBV11-3, the J gene TRBJ2-3; no clear D gene. The CDR3 extends over 14 amino acids. Germline values: CDR1 SGHNT, CDR2 YENEEA. V lost 3 bases to trimming and J lost 4 bases, with 11 bases between them. CDR3 DNA sequence: TGTGCCAGCAGCTTGAACCCAAAGGCAGATACGCAGTATTTT. Residues: CASSLNPKADTQYF.

This clonotype was picked up a small number of times. The chain joins TRBV7-2 to TRBJ2-6; either TRBD1 or TRBD2 may supply D (6 bases each). The V and J ends lost 3 bases and 1 base respectively, with 16 bases between them. The CDR3 length is 18 residues. The germline gives CDR1 SGHTA, CDR2 FQGNSA. In DNA form, the CDR3 reads TGTGCCAGCAGCTTTCGGGGGACACCCTATTCTGGGGCCAACGTCCTGACTTTC. Protein product: CASSFRGTPYSGANVLTF.

This chain uses TRBV4-3 with TRBJ2-1, with 13 bases identical to TRBD2. The germline CDR1 and CDR2 sequences are LGHNA and YSLEER. V trimming: 4 bases; J trimming: 4 bases; junction bases outside the gene matches: 10. CDR3 length equals 18 residues. The DNA for the CDR3 is TGCGCCAGCAGCCTGAGGACTAGCGGGGGACCACTATACAATGAGCAGTTCTTC. It translates to CASSLRTSGGPLYNEQFF.

The V and J genes are TRBV4-2 and TRBJ2-2; the match to TRBD1 covers 7 bases. Unmatched junction bases numbered 2, after V lost 0 bases and J lost 4 bases. Germline V gene sequence: CDR1 LGHNA, CDR2 YNFKEQ. The CDR3 runs to 15 residues. CDR3: CASSQEQGLTGELFF. The CDR3 region has the DNA TGTGCCAGCAGCCAAGAACAGGGGCTCACCGGGGAGCTGTTTTTT.

The CDR3 reads CSAWDRAEMNTEAFF. CDR3 in DNA: TGCAGTGCTTGGGACAGGGCTGAGATGAACACTGAAGCTTTCTTT. The chain carries TRBV20-1 and TRBJ1-1; 9 bases are shared with TRBD1. This CDR3 is 15 amino acids long. The germline gives CDR1 DFQATT, CDR2 SNEGSKA (reference sequence). V shed 5 bases and J 0 bases; nucleotides not matched to a gene: 7.

The table lists this clonotype with a few counts. This chain links TRBV20-1 with TRBJ2-5; 7 nucleotides match TRBD2. V shed 7 bases, J shed 5 bases, and the junction held 10 bases outside the gene matches. Germline loops: CDR1 DFQATT, CDR2 SNEGSKA (reference sequence). The CDR3 consists of 13 residues. The CDR3 DNA sequence: TGCAGTGTCATGGGAGGGGACGGCGAGACCCAGTACTTC. Its translation: CSVMGGDGETQYF.

In its sample, this clonotype was seen many times. The chain combines TRBV12-3 or TRBV12-4 with TRBJ2-7; tentatively, D is TRBD1 (5 bases). Trimming shortened V by 6 bases and J by 4 bases, and 10 bases separated the two germline ends. This CDR3 spans 12 amino acids. The CDR3 spells CASSLTVYEQYF. Written as DNA, the CDR3 is TGTGCCAGCAGCTTGACAGTGTACGAGCAGTACTTC.

This clonotype was detected only a few times. The gene calls are TRBV6-6 and TRBJ2-7, with 9 bases matching TRBD1. The germline V gene has CDR1 MNHNY and CDR2 SVGAGI (reference sequence). The CDR3 is made up of 17 amino acids. After removal of 1 base from V and 6 bases from J, the junction contained 13 bases not matched to a gene. The CDR3 nucleotides read TGTGCCAGCAGTTACTGCTCGTGGGACAGGGCGGGCTGCGAGCAGTACTTC. Translation: CASSYCSWDRAGCEQYF.

This clonotype has just a few counts. CDR3 loop: CASSYSGGELFF. CDR3 in DNA: TGTGCCAGCAGTTACTCGGGGGGGGAGCTGTTTTTT. The chain combines TRBV6-2 or TRBV6-3 with TRBJ2-2; D unresolved. CDR1 MNHEY and CDR2 SVGEGT come from the germline V gene. V lost 0 bases to trimming and J lost 8 bases, with 4 bases between them. The CDR3 loop spans 12 amino acids.

The chain joins TRBV12-3 or TRBV12-4 to TRBJ1-1; no definite D call. The V and J ends lost 5 bases and 9 bases respectively, with 16 bases between them. The CDR3 contains 13 residues. DNA of the CDR3: TGTGCCAGCAGTGGTATTATTGGCGCCCAAGCTTTCTTT. This sequence encodes CASSGIIGAQAFF.

This clonotype came up a few times. The V gene is TRBV20-1, the J gene TRBJ2-5; tentatively, D is TRBD2 (6 bases). This CDR3 spans 12 amino acids. V dropped 7 bases and J dropped 7 bases, with 16 bases sitting between them. Germline CDR1 DFQATT, CDR2 SNEGSKA (reference sequence). The CDR3 sequence: CSVSTSTGTQYF. CDR3 bases: TGCAGTGTGTCGACTAGTACGGGGACCCAGTACTTC.

This clonotype has more than one count but fewer than ten. V is TRBV20-1 and J is TRBJ2-5; 8 nucleotides align to TRBD2. Matching the DNA end better, TRBJ2-7 makes the J call doubtful. CDR3 length equals 13 residues. The germline V gene encodes CDR1 DFQATT and CDR2 SNEGSKA (reference sequence). CDR3 sequence: CSASRGGRSEQYF. For the CDR3, the DNA is TGCAGTGCTAGTCGGGGGGGACGCTCCGAGCAGTACTTC.

This clonotype occurred once. The chain uses TRBV11-2 and TRBJ2-3, with D uncertain. CDR1 is SGHAT, CDR2 FQNNGV, per germline. The CDR3 has 14 residues. V lost 3 bases to trimming and J lost 6 bases, with 13 bases between them. CDR3 sequence: CASSFGRSLDTQYF. CDR3 nucleotides: TGTGCCAGCAGCTTTGGCAGATCTTTGGATACGCAGTATTTT. Combining the CDR3 with reference TRBV11-2 and TRBJ2-3 gives the whole variable domain EAGVAQSPRYKIIEKRQSVAFWCNPISGHATLYWYQQILGQGPKLLIQFQNNGVVDDSQLPKDRFSAERLKGVDSTLKIQPAKLEDSAVYLCASSFGRSLDTQYFGPGTRLTVL.

The chain is built from TRBV12-3 or TRBV12-4 and TRBJ2-3, with D perhaps assigned TRBD1 or TRBD2 (5 bases each). Trimming pared 8 bases from V and 5 bases from J, leaving 14 bases between. This CDR3 contains 13 residues. CDR3 DNA sequence: TGTGCCAGCGGAAGAGTGGGGGAAGATACGCAGTATTTT. Its translation: CASGRVGEDTQYF.

This clonotype was counted between two and nine times. V gene TRBV9 combines with J gene TRBJ2-7; D gene unclear. The V gene lost 7 bases and the J gene lost 0 bases, with 11 bases spanning the gap. CDR1 and CDR2 from the germline V gene are SGDLS and YYNGEE. The CDR3 has 13 amino acids. CDR3 residues: CASGHDLSYEQYF. The CDR3 DNA reads TGTGCCAGCGGTCACGACCTCTCCTACGAGCAGTACTTC.